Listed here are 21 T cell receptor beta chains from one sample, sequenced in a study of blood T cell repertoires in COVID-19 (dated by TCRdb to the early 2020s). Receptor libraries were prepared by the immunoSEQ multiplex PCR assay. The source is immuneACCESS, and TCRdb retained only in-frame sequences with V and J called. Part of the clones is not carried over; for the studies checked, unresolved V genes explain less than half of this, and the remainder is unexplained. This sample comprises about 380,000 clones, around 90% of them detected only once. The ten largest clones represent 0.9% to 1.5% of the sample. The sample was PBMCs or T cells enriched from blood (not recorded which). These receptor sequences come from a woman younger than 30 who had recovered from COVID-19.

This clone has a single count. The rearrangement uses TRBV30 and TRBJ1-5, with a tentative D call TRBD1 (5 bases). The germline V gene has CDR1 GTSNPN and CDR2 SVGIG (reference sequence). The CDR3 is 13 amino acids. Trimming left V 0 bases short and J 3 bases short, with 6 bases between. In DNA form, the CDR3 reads TGTGCCTGGAGTGTAGGGGACAATCAGCCCCAGCATTTT. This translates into CAWSVGDNQPQHF.

CDR3 in amino acids: CASSRGGGVYGYTF. The CDR3 DNA reads TGTGCCAGCAGCCGCGGGGGGGGCGTCTATGGCTACACCTTC. The chain is built from TRBV14 and TRBJ1-2, with D perhaps matching TRBD1 (6 bases). This CDR3 has 14 residues. Germline assignment: CDR1 SGHDN and CDR2 FVKESK. V lost 4 bases, J lost 4 bases, and 13 bases lay in between.

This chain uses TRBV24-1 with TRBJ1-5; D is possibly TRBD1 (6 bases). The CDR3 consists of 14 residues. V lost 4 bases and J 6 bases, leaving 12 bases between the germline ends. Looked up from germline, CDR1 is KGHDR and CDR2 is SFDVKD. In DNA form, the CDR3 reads TGTGCCACCAGTGAAGGGGGTATCAGTCAGCCCCAGCATTTT. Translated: CATSEGGISQPQHF.

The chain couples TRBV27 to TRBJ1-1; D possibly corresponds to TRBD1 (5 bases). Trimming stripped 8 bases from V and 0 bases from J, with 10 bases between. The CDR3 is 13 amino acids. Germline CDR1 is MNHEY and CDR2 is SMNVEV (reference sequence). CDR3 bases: TGTGCCAGCCAGGGATACATGAACACTGAAGCTTTCTTT. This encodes CASQGYMNTEAFF.

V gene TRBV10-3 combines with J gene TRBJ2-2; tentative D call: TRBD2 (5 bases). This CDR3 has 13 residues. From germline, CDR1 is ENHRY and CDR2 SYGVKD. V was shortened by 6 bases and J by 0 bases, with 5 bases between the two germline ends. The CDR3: CAISGANTGELFF. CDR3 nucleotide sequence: TGTGCCATCAGCGGGGCGAACACCGGGGAGCTGTTTTTT.

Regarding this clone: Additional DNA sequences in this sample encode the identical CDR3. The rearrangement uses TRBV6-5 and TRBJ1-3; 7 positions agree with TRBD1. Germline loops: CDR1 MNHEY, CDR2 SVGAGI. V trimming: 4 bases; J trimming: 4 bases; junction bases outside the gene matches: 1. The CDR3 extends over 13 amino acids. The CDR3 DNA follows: TGTGCCAGCAGTTGGGACAGAGGAAACACCATATATTTT. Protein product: CASSWDRGNTIYF.

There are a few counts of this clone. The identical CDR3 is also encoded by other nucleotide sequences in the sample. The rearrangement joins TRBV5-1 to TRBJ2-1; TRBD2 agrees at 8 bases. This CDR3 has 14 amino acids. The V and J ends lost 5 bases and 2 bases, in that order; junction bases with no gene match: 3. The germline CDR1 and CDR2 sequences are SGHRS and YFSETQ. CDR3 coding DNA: TGCGCCAGCAGGAACGGGGGGGCCTACAATGAGCAGTTCTTC. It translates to CASRNGGAYNEQFF.

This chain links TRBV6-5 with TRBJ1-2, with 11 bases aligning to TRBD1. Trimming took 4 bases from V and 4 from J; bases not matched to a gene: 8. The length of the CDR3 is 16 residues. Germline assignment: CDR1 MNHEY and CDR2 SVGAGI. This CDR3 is CASSSERTGGSYGYTF. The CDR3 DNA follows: TGTGCCAGCAGTTCAGAACGGACAGGGGGCTCCTATGGCTACACCTTC.

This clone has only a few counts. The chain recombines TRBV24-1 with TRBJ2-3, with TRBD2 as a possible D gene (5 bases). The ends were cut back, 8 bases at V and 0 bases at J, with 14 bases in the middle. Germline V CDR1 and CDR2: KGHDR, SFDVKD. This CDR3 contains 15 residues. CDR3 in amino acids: CATNGNSESTDTQYF. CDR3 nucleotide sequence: TGTGCCACCAATGGGAATAGCGAAAGCACAGATACGCAGTATTTT.

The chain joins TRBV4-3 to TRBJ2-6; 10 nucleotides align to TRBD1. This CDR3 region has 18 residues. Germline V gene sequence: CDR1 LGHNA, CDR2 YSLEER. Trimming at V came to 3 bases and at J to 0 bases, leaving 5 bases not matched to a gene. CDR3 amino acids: CASSHRQGASSGANVLTF. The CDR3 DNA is TGCGCCAGCAGCCACCGACAGGGGGCGAGCTCTGGGGCCAACGTCCTGACTTTC.

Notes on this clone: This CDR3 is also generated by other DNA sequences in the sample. CDR3 bases: TGCGCCAGCAGCACCGGGACAGGGAACTATGGCTACACCTTC. It translates to CASSTGTGNYGYTF. The gene calls are TRBV5-1 and TRBJ1-2; 9 nucleotides match TRBD1. The ends lost 4 bases at V and 2 bases at J; junction bases unmatched: 3. The CDR3 spans 14 residues. Germline V CDR1 and CDR2: SGHRS, YFSETQ.

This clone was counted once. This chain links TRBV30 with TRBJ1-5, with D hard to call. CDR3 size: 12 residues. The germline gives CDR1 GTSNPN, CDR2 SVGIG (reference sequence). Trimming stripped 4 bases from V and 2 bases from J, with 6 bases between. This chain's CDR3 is CAWNAGNQPQHF. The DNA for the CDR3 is TGTGCCTGGAATGCAGGCAATCAGCCCCAGCATTTT.

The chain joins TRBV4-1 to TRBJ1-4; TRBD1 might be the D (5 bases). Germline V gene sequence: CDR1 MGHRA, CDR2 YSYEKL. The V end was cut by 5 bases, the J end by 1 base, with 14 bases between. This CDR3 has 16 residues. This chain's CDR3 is CASSVEGLGTNEKLFF. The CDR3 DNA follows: TGCGCCAGCAGCGTGGAGGGGTTAGGAACTAATGAAAAACTGTTTTTT.

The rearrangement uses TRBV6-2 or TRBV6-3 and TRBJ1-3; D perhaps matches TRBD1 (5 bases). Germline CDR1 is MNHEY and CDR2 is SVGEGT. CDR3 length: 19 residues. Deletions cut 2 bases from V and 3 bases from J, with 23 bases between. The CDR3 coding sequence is TGTGCCAGCAGTTACGACGCCAGGGTGGAGTTAAGGTTTGGAAACACCATATATTTT. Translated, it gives CASSYDARVELRFGNTIYF.

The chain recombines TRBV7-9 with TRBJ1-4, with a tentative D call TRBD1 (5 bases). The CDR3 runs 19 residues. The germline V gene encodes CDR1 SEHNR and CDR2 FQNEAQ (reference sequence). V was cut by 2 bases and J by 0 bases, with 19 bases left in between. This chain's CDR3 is CASSLPLTAKGATNEKLFF. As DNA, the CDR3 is TGTGCCAGCAGCTTACCTTTGACAGCGAAAGGTGCAACTAATGAAAAACTGTTTTTT.

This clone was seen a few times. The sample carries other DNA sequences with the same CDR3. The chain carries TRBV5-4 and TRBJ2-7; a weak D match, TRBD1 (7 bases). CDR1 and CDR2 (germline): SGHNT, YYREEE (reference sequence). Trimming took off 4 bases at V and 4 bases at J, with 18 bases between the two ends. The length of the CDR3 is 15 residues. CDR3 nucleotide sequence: TGTGCCAGCAGCCCGGATGGAGGGGGCAGTTACGAGCAGTACTTC. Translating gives CASSPDGGGSYEQYF.

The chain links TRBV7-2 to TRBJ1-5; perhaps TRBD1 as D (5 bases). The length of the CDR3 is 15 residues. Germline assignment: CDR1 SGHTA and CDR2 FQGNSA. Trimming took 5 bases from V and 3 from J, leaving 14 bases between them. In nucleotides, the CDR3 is TGTGCCAGCAGCCCCTTCCCGGGACTCAATCAGCCCCAGCATTTT. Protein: CASSPFPGLNQPQHF.

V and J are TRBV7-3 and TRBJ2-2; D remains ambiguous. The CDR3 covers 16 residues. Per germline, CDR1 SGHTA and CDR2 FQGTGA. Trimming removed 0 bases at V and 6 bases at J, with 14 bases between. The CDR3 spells CASSLTQIEHAGELFF. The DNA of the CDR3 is TGTGCCAGCAGCTTAACACAGATCGAACATGCCGGGGAGCTGTTTTTT.

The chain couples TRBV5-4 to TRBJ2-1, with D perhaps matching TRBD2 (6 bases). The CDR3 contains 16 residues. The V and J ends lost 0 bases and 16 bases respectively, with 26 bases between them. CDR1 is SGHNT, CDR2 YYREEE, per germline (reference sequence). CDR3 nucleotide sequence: TGTGCCAGCAGCTTGGTATCGGCTAGCGCCGGCCGGGTATTATTCTTC. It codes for CASSLVSASAGRVLFF.

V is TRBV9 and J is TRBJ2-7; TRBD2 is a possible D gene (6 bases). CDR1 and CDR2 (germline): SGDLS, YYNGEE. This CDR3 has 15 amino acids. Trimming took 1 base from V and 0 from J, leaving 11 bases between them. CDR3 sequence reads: CASSVRSGSSYEQYF. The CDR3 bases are TGTGCCAGCAGCGTACGGTCCGGGAGCTCCTACGAGCAGTACTTC.

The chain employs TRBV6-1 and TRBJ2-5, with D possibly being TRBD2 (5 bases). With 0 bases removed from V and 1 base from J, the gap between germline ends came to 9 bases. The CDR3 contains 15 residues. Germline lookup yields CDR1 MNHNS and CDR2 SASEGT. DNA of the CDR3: TGTGCCAGCAGTGAAGCCACGGGGAGCCAAGAGACCCAGTACTTC. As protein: CASSEATGSQETQYF.